Below, 16 T cell receptor beta chains from the same sample are listed, as sequenced in a study of T cells expressing NK-cell markers. Reanalyzing the 5' RACE reads, TCRdb keeps one entry per CDR3 protein, without DNA. The table for this sample gives 200,000 to 300,000 distinct CDR3 sequences. The sample consisted of blood T cells: a sorted CD56 or NKG2C T cell subset, CD4+ or CD8+ T cells, or bulk PBMC T cells (not recorded which). These receptors came from a man aged 18 to 29 in good health.

The gene calls are TRBV12-3 or TRBV12-4 and TRBJ2-2; TCRdb returns TRBD1, unconfirmable since there is no DNA. This CDR3 has 15 residues. CDR3 sequence reads: CASSLLGRGTGELFF.

The J gene is TRBJ2-3, the V gene TRBV29-1; TCRdb's D gene call, TRBD1, goes unchecked for lack of DNA. Germline V gene lookup returns CDR1 SQVTM and CDR2 ANQGSEA. The CDR3 has 13 amino acids. The CDR3 is CSDRDRVTDTQYF.

The CDR3 is CSVLGVGGPQAETQYF. This chain links TRBV20-1 with TRBJ2-5; absent DNA, TCRdb's TRBD1 call cannot be checked. CDR1 DFQATT and CDR2 SNEGSKA come from the germline V gene (reference sequence). This CDR3 spans 16 amino acids.

The gene calls are TRBV6-5 and TRBJ2-2. Germline CDR1 is MNHEY and CDR2 is SVGAGI. CDR3 length: 15 amino acids. The chain's CDR3 is CASSYSPSLTGELFF.

This rearrangement joins TRBV9 to TRBJ1-2; TCRdb calls TRBD1, which cannot be checked without DNA. The CDR3 is 13 residues long. Germline CDR1 SGDLS, CDR2 YYNGEE. CDR3 sequence reads: CASNSGPITGYTF.

The V gene is TRBV20-1, the J gene TRBJ2-2; without DNA, the TCRdb call of TRBD1 cannot be checked. This CDR3 comprises 17 residues. Germline lookup yields CDR1 DFQATT and CDR2 SNEGSKA (reference sequence). Here the CDR3 reads CSARDLGGGANTGELFF.

V and J are TRBV10-3 and TRBJ2-1; the D gene TCRdb calls, TRBD2, cannot be checked with no DNA. Germline assignment: CDR1 ENHRY and CDR2 SYGVKD. This CDR3 is built from 14 residues. This CDR3 is CAITTSGRADEQFF.

The chain has TRBV4-2 and TRBJ2-2. Germline V CDR1 and CDR2: LGHNA, YNFKEQ. The CDR3 totals 17 residues. The CDR3: CASSQDGPSGSTGELFF.

This chain links TRBV29-1 with TRBJ2-1; TCRdb proposes TRBD1, but this gene call is untestable without DNA. The CDR3 is made up of 12 amino acids. Per the germline V gene, CDR1 is SQVTM and CDR2 is ANQGSEA. The chain's CDR3 is CSVMPGDNEQFF.

The rearrangement links TRBV7-2 to TRBJ2-7; the D call from TCRdb, TRBD1, cannot be confirmed without DNA. This CDR3 has 14 amino acids. From germline, CDR1 is SGHTA and CDR2 FQGNSA. The chain's CDR3 is CASSLGGTAYEQYF.

V gene TRBV5-4 combines with J gene TRBJ2-3; the D call from TCRdb, TRBD2, cannot be confirmed without DNA. The CDR3 is made up of 15 amino acids. CDR1 and CDR2 from the germline V gene are SGHNT and YYREEE (reference sequence). The CDR3 spells CASSLGLARTDTQYF.

The rearrangement links TRBV11-2 to TRBJ2-5; the TCRdb call, TRBD2, lacks DNA for checking. Looked up from germline, CDR1 is SGHAT and CDR2 is FQNNGV. CDR3 length: 14 amino acids. CDR3 region: CASSTGLVEETQYF.

V usage is TRBV3-1 and J usage is TRBJ1-2. This CDR3 is 14 amino acids long. Germline loops: CDR1 LGHDT, CDR2 YNNKEL (reference sequence). CDR3 in amino acids: CASSREELGYGYTF.

The chain couples TRBV5-4 to TRBJ1-1; no DNA is available, so the TRBD1 call from TCRdb remains unchecked. CDR3 size: 15 residues. Germline V lookup: CDR1 SGHNT, CDR2 YYREEE (reference sequence). CDR3: CASSLSRGLWTEAFF.

CDR3 sequence reads: CAHQGASGDTQYF. The J gene is TRBJ2-3, the V gene TRBV10-3; TCRdb lists TRBD1, though no DNA is available to test this call. The CDR3 covers 13 residues. Germline values: CDR1 ENHRY, CDR2 SYGVKD.

V is TRBV6-6 and J is TRBJ1-5; there is no DNA to check the TCRdb D call of TRBD1. The V gene's germline CDR1 is MNHNY and CDR2 SVGAGI (reference sequence). The CDR3 is made up of 17 amino acids. CDR3 sequence: CASRKRDRGLGNQPQHF.